In this sample, the clone carrying this TCR beta chain turned up once. This entry comes from a study of T cell changes during pregnancy in multiple sclerosis. The V and J ends lost 4 bases and 4 bases, in that order; junction bases with no gene match: 11. This CDR3 is built from 16 residues. Germline V gene lookup returns CDR1 LNHDA and CDR2 SQIVND (reference sequence). Here immunoSEQ multiplex PCR was the method, and the copy in TCRdb shows in-frame clones only, minus some. The sample contains about 36,000 clones, around 89% of which appear only once. Sequencing was performed on CD8+ T cells from peripheral blood mononuclear cells, taken in the third trimester of pregnancy. The sequence came from a female donor with multiple sclerosis, enrolled in a pregnancy study. This chain joins TRBV19 and TRBJ2-3; TRBD2 agrees at 7 bases. CDR3 residues: CASSTLGLEDSDTQYF. The CDR3 nucleotides read TGTGCCAGTAGTACCCTAGGACTAGAAGACTCAGATACGCAGTATTTT.